This T cell receptor (beta chain) derives from a study of blood T cells in healthy people across ages. Study-level points and caveats: It was held that the diversity estimates obtained from one million T cells were underestimates. TCR beta diversity per million T cells fell roughly linearly with age.

CDR1 and CDR2 (germline): ENHRY, SYGVKD. CDR3 length: 13 amino acids. Trimming stripped 11 bases from V and 0 bases from J, with 14 bases between. Turning to this clonotype: Its antigen is unidentified.

Primers used in a second PCR of about 6 to 11 cycles were a sample-barcoded 5' primer and a J-beta primer mix. Each sample yielded at least 2.5 million CDR3-containing paired-end reads. TCRdb ran MiXCR on the 5' RACE reads and lists one entry per CDR3 protein. The sample has about 1.6 million distinct CDR3 sequences, around 35% seen once. Input material: blood. This clonotype originated in a woman in her 30s in good health. The chain couples TRBV10-3 to TRBJ2-7, with unresolved D. The CDR3 protein is CAVAITTSYEQYF. The CDR3 DNA reads TGTGCCGTGGCCATCACGACCTCCTACGAGCAGTACTTC.